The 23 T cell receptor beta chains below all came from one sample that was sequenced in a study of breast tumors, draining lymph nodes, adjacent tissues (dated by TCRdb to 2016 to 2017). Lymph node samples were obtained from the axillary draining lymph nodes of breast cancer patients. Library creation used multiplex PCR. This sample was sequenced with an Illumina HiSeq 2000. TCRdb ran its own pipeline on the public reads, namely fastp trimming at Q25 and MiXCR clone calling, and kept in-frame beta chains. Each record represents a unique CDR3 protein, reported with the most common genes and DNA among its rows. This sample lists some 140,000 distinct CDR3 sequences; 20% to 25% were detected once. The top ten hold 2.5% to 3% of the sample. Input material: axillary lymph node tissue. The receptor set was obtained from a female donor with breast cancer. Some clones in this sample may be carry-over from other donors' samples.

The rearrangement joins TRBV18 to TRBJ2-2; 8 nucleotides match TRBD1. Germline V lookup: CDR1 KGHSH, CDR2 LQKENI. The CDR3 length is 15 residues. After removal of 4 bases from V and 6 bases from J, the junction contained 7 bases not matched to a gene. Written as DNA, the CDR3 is TGTGCCAGCTCACTTTTTGGGACAGGTTCCGGGGAGCTGTTTTTT. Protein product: CASSLFGTGSGELFF.

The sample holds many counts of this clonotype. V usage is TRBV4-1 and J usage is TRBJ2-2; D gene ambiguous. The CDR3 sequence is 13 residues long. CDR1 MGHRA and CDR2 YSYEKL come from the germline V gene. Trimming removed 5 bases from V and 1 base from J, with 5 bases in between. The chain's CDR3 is CASSRLNTGELFF. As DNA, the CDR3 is TGCGCCAGCAGCAGACTGAACACCGGGGAGCTGTTTTTT.

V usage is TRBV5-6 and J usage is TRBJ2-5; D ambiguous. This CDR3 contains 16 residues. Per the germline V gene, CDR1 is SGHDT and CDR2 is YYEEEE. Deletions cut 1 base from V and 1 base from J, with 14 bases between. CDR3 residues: CASSLPPSGPQETQYF. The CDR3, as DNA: TGTGCCAGCAGCTTGCCCCCGTCTGGTCCCCAAGAGACCCAGTACTTC.

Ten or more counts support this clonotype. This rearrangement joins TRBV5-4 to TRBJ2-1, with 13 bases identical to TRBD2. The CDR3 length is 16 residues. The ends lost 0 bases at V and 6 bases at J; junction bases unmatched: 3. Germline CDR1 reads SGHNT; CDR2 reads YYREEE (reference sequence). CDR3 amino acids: CASSLGLAGGLNEQFF. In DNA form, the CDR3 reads TGTGCCAGCAGCTTGGGACTAGCGGGAGGCCTCAATGAGCAGTTCTTC. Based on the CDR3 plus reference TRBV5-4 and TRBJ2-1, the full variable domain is ETGVTQSPTHLIKTRGQQVTLRCSSQSGHNTVSWYQQALGQGPQFIFQYYREEENGRGNFPPRFSGLQFPNYSSELNVNALELDDSALYLCASSLGLAGGLNEQFFGPGTRLTVL.

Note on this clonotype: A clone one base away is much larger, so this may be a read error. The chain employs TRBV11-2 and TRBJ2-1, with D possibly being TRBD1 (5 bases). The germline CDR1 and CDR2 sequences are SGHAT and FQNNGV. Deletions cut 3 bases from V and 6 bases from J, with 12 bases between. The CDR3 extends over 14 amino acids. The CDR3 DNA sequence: TGTGCCAGCAGCTTTGACAGTCCCTGCAATGAGCAGTTCTTC. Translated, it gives CASSFDSPCNEQFF.

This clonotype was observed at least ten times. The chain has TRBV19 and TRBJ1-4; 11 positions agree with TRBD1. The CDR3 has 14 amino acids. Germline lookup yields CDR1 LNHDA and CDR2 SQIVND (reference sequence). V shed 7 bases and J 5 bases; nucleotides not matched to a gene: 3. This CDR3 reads CASIGTGGNEKLFF. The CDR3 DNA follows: TGTGCCAGTATTGGGACAGGGGGAAATGAAAAACTGTTTTTT.

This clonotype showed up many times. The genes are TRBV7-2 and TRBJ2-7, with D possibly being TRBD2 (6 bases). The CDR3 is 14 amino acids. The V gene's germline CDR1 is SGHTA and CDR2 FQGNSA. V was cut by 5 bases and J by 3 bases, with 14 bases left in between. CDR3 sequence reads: CASSQPGLFYEQYF. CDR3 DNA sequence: TGTGCCAGCAGCCAGCCGGGACTTTTCTACGAGCAGTACTTC.

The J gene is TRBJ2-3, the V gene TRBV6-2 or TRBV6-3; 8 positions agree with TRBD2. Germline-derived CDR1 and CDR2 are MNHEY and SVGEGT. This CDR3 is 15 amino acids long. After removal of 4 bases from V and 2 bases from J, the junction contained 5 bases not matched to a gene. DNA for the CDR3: TGTGCCAGCAGTTTTAATAGCGGGATCACAGATACGCAGTATTTT. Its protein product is CASSFNSGITDTQYF.

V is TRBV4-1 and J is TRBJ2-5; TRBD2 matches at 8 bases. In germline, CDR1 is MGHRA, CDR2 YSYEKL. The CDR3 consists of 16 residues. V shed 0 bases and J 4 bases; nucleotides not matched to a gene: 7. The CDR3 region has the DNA TGCGCCAGCAGCCAAGATCGGTCGGCGGGAGGAGAGACCCAGTACTTC. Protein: CASSQDRSAGGETQYF.

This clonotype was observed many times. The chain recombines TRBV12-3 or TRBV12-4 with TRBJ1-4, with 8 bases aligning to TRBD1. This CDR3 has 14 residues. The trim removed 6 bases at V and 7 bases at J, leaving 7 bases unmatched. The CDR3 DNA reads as TGTGCCAGCAGCCGGACAGGGAAGTCTGAAAAACTGTTTTTT. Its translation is CASSRTGKSEKLFF.

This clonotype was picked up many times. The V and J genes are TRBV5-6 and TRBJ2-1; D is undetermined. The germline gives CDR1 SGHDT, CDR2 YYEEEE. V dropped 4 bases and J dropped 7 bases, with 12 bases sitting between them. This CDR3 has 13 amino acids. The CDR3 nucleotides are TGTGCCAGCAGCCACCGACCTTTAAATGAGCAGTTCTTC. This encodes CASSHRPLNEQFF.

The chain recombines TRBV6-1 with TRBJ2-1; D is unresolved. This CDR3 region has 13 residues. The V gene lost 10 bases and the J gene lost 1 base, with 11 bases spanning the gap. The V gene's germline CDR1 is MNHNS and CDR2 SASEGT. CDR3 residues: CATELLSYNEQFF. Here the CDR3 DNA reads TGTGCCACGGAGCTTCTATCCTACAATGAGCAGTTCTTC.

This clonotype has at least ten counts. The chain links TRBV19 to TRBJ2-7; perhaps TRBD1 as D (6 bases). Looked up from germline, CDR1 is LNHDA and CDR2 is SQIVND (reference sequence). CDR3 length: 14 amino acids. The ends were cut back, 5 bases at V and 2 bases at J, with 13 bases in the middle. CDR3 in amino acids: CASSPGQRPYEQYF. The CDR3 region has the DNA TGTGCCAGTAGTCCAGGACAGCGCCCCTACGAGCAGTACTTC. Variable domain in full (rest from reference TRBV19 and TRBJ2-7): DGGITQSPKYLFRKEGQNVTLSCEQNLNHDAMYWYRQDPGQGLRLIYYSQIVNDFQKGDIAEGYSVSREKKESFPLTVTSAQKNPTAFYLCASSPGQRPYEQYFGPGTRLTVT.

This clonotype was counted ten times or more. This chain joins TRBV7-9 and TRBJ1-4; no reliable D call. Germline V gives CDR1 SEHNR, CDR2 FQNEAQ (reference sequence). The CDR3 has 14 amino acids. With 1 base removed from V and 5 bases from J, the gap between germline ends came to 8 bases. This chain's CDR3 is CASSLGGGNEKLFF. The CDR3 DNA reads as TGTGCCAGCAGCTTAGGAGGCGGGAATGAAAAACTGTTTTTT.

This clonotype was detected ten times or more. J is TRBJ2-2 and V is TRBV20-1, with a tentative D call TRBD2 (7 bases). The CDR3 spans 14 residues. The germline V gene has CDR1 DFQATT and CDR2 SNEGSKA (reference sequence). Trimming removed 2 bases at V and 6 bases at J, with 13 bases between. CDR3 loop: CSARWGGAAGELFF. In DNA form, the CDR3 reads TGCAGTGCTAGATGGGGGGGGGCAGCCGGGGAGCTGTTTTTT.

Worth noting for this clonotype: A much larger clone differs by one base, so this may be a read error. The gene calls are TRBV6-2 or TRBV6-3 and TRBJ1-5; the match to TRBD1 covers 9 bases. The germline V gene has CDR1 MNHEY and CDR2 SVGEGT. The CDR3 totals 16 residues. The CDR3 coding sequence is TGTGCCAGCAGTACCTATGGACAGGGGAGGAATCGGCCCCAGCATTTT. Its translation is CASSTYGQGRNRPQHF.

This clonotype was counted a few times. The CDR3 here is CASSLGGVYQETQYF. The CDR3 DNA is TGTGCCAGCAGCTTAGGAGGGGTGTACCAAGAGACCCAGTACTTC. The rearrangement links TRBV11-2 to TRBJ2-5; D may be TRBD1 or TRBD2 (5 bases each). Germline CDR1 and CDR2: SGHAT and FQNNGV. Trimming shortened V by 1 base and J by 0 bases, and 9 bases separated the two germline ends. The CDR3 contains 15 residues.

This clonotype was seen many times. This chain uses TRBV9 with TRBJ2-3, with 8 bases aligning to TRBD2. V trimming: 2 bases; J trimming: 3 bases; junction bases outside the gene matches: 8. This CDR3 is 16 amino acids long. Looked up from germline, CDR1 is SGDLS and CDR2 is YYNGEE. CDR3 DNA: TGTGCCAGCAGCGTTTCGTCGGGAGGGATTACAGATACGCAGTATTTT. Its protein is CASSVSSGGITDTQYF.

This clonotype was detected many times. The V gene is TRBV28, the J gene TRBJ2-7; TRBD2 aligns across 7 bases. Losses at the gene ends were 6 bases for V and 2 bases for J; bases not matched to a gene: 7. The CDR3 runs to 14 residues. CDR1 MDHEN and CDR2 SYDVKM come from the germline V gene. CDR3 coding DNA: TGTGCCAGCAGCCTAGTTAGCGGGCCCTACGAGCAGTACTTC. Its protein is CASSLVSGPYEQYF.

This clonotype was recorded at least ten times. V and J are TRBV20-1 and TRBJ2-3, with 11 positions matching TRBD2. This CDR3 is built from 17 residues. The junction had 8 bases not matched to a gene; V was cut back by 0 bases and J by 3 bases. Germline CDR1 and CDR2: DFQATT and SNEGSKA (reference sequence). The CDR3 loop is CSARDSFLAGGTDTQYF. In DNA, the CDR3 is TGCAGTGCTAGAGATTCGTTCCTAGCGGGAGGAACAGATACGCAGTATTTT.

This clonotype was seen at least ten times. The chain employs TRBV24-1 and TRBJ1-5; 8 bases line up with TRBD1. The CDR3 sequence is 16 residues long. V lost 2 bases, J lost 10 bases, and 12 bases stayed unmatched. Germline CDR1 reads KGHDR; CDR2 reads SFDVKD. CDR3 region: CATSDSRQGRVAPQHF. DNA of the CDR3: TGTGCCACCAGTGATTCGAGACAGGGGCGGGTAGCACCCCAGCATTTT.

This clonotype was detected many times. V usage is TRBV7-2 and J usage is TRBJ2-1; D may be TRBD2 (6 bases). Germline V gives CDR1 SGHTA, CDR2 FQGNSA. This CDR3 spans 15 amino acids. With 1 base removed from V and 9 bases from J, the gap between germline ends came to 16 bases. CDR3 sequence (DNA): TGTGCCAGCAGCTTAGTCTTGGGCCTGGGGGGTGAGCAGTTCTTC. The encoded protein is CASSLVLGLGGEQFF.

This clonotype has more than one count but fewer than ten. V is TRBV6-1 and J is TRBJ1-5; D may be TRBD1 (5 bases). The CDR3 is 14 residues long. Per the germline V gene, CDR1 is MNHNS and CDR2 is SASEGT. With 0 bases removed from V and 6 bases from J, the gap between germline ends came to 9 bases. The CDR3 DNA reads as TGTGCCAGCAGTGAAGCCGGGGGTGGTCAGCCCCAGCATTTT. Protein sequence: CASSEAGGGQPQHF.